The clone carrying this T cell receptor beta chain was detected once. CDR1 is MNHEY, CDR2 SVGEGT, per germline. V was trimmed by 5 bases and J by 7 bases, leaving 14 bases between them. This CDR3 is built from 13 residues. These data come from a study of blood T cell repertoires in COVID-19. Under the authors' procedure: How many nucleated cells were present was estimated from reference gene primer amplification. Repertoires were generated with immunoSEQ multiplex PCR, while TCRdb's copy carries only in-frame clones and drops some. Clonal size and the V and J genes are those of that table, whereas D and trimming came from the DNA. This table holds about 140,000 clones, 70% to 90% found once.

The material sequenced was peripheral blood. This clonotype originated in a man between 50 and 59 years old with acute or convalescent COVID-19. This chain links TRBV6-2 or TRBV6-3 with TRBJ1-2; D is possibly TRBD1 (6 bases). The CDR3 DNA is TGTGCCAGCAGTAACGACAGGTTAGGTGGCTACACCTTC. It codes for CASSNDRLGGYTF.